The entry below gives a single T cell receptor beta chain sequence along with its context. The sample holds many counts of this clonotype. Its antigen target is currently unknown. No quality values exist for individual bases; no much larger clone is one base distant. The data were taken from a study of T cells in Graves' hyperthyroidism and ophthalmopathy (dated by TCRdb to about 2019). Broadly, across the study: Peripheral blood samples were taken at the time of initial diagnosis, prior to any treatment. A discovery cohort of roughly 100 patients, approximately 44 with Graves' ophthalmopathy and more than 55 with stable Graves' hyperthyroidism, was used to find distinguishing TCR V-J signatures. After blood sampling, hyperthyroidism patients were treated with methimazole at a starting dose of 30 mg daily, and ophthalmopathy patients were treated with high-dose intravenous methylprednisolone. According to the paper, TCR Vbeta CDR3 sequencing was carried out on approximately 140 peripheral blood samples, which came from fewer than 50 ophthalmopathy, 75 to 80 hyperthyroidism and about 17 progressor patients. The roughly 91 discovery patients were randomly split 7:3 into training and test sets. Prospective prediction of ophthalmopathy was tested in an independent validation cohort of fewer than 20 hyperthyroidism patients and around 16 patients who later progressed to ophthalmopathy. In addition, the study compared T-cell repertoires in thyroid tissue and in blood from about 6 Graves' hyperthyroidism patients.

TCR beta CDR3 regions were amplified from RNA transcripts. For the first round of RT-PCR on the TCR CDR3, the HTBI primer set was used together with the Qiagen OneStep RT-PCR kit. The libraries were constructed in a second round of multiplex PCR and then size-selected and purified. Paired-end sequencing of the libraries was performed with 100 bp reads on an Illumina HiSeq2000. Per the authors' processing: SOAPnuke was used to process the raw data, removing reads that contained adapters or uncalled bases, had a mean Phred below 15, or lacked an exact match to the constant primer or identifier. COPE v1.2.5 was used to merge the high-quality paired reads, and each unique nucleotide sequence was defined as a clonotype. MiTCR v1.1 was used to align the clonotypes against IMGT TRBV, TRBD and TRBJ reference segments. The analysis included only V-J combinations with a frequency above 0.0001, which together covered 99% to 99.2% of the repertoires. The TCS score was defined as the ratio of F50 (clonal expansion) to E x V (chaos), calculated using BLOSUM62-based TCRdist between CDR3 peptides within each V-J. Welch's t-statistics and random forest reduced around 510 V-J features to fewer than 15, which were used in a naive Bayes classifier (R e1071). TCRdb's own reprocessing of the public reads used fastp at Q25 and MiXCR and kept productive beta chains. Each entry merges the rows of one CDR3 protein and shows their most common DNA and genes. TCRdb, not the original authors, processed these V and J calls. Recorded for this sample are about 350,000 distinct CDR3 sequences; around 18% of them occurred a single time. The ten largest clones take up 15% to 18% of the sample.

Ophthalmopathy patients had moderately to severely active disease, with a Clinical Activity Score of 3 or more, a NOSPECS grade of 4 or more, and a disease duration of less than 3 months. Patients with uncontrolled infections, other autoimmune diseases, pregnancy or lactation were excluded. Diagnoses were based on clinical symptoms, serum thyroxine and TRAb, thyroid ultrasound and orbital computed tomography. PBMCs were isolated from about 9.1 ml of fresh peripheral blood by Ficoll-Paque density gradient centrifugation. Trizol reagent was used to extract total RNA, and RNA quality was then checked on an Agilent 2100 Bioanalyzer. The study at large found these results: In validation, the model predicted progression to ophthalmopathy with about 71% sensitivity and approximately 78% specificity, a median of 6.5 months before onset. Most expanded thyroid clonotypes (frequency above 0.001) were also detected in blood, suggesting blood repertoires may reflect thyroid immune responses. A 13 V-J signature model separated ophthalmopathy from stable hyperthyroidism, with 87.88% sensitivity and just under 84% specificity in cross-validation and 80%/75% in testing. Sample size was not statistically predetermined, and blinding of investigators to group allocation was not performed.

V is clipped by 0 bases and J by 4 bases, and the sequence between their germline boundaries is 10 bases long. The CDR3 contains 14 residues, cysteine and phenylalanine counted. CDR3 DNA is the only sequence kept; it has 42 bases, read in frame from the first base. CDR1 and CDR2 are drawn from the germline V gene (reference sequence): DFQATT, SNEGSKA. The TCR originated in a woman aged 35 to 49 with Graves' ophthalmopathy. The source material was blood. Recombination linked TRBV20-1 to TRBJ1-5; the D gene lacks a confident call. CDR3 region: CSAREPSSNQPQHF. The DNA sequence follows: TGCAGTGCTAGAGAACCATCCTCTAATCAGCCCCAGCATTTT.